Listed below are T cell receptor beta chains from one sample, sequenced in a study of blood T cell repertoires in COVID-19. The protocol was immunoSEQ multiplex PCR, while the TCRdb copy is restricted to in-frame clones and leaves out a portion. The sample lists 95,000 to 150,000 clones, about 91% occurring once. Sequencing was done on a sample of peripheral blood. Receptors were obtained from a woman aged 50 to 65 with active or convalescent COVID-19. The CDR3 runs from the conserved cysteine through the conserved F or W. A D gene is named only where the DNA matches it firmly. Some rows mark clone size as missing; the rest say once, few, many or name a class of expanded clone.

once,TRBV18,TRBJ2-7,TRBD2,TGTGCCAGCTCATCTACAGCGGGAGCTCCCGAGCAGTACTTC,CASSSTAGAPEQYF
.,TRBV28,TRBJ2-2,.,TGTGCCAGCAGAATACGAGTTACCGGGGAGCTGTTTTTT,CASRIRVTGELFF
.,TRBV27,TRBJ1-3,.,TGTGCCAGCAGTCGAAACGGGGGAAACACCATATATTTT,CASSRNGGNTIYF
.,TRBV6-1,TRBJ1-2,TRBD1,TGTGCCAGCAGTGAAGGACCAGGGGGGATCTATGGCTACACCTTC,CASSEGPGGIYGYTF
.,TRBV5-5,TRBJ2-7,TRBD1,TGTGCCAGCAGCTTGGCCCCGGGACAGGGTTACGAGCAGTACTTC,CASSLAPGQGYEQYF
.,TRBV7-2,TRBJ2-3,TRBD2,TGTGCCAGCAGCTCCAGGACTAGCGGGGCCACAGATACGCAGTATTTT,CASSSRTSGATDTQYF
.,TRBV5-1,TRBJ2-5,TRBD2,TGCGCCAGCAGCTTTTTTGGACTAGAAGAGGGGGAGACCCAGTACTTC,CASSFFGLEEGETQYF
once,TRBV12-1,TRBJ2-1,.,TGTGCCAGCAGCTTGGGAGGGGCCGGACCAGTTTACAATGAGCAGTTCTTC,CASSLGGAGPVYNEQFF
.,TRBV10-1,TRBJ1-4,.,TGCGCCAGCAGCGGGGGGTCGAGGAGGCCGGCTAATGAAAAACTGTTTTTT,CASSGGSRRPANEKLFF
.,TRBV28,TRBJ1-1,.,TGTGCCAGCAGTTTATGGTTCGCAGCAGAAGGAGCTGAAGCTTTCTTT,CASSLWFAAEGAEAFF
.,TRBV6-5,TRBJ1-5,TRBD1,TGTGCCAGCAGGACAGGGGGCCTTGATCAGCCCCAGCATTTT,CASRTGGLDQPQHF
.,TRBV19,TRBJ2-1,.,TGTGCCAGTGGATGGGGGGAAAGCTCCTACAATGAGCAGTTCTTC,CASGWGESSYNEQFF
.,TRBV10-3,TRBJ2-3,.,TGTGCCATCAGTGAGACAGGGGTTAGCGGGAATACGCAGTATTTT,CAISETGVSGNTQYF
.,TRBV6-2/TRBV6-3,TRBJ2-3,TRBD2,TGTGCCAGCAGTTACCCGACTAGCGGGAGCACAGATACGCAGTATTTT,CASSYPTSGSTDTQYF
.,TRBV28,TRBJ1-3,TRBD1,TGTGCCAGCAGTCCCCCCGGGACAGGGACTGGAAACACCATATATTTT,CASSPPGTGTGNTIYF
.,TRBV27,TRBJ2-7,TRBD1,TGTGCCAGCACCATCCAAGTGCAGGGGGCCTACGAGCAGTACTTC,CASTIQVQGAYEQYF
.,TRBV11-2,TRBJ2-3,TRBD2,TGTGCCAGCAGCTTACGGCTAGCGGGAGGCTTAGATACGCAGTATTTT,CASSLRLAGGLDTQYF
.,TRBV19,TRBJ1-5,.,TGTGCCAGTGGGGAAGGAGGGTGGTTGGCGTTTAATCAGCCCCAGCATTTT,CASGEGGWLAFNQPQHF
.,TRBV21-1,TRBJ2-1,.,TGTGCCAGCAGCAAAAACCCTTCGAGCGTCTACTGGGATGAGCAGTTCTTC,CASSKNPSSVYWDEQFF
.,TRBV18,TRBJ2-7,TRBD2,TGTGCCAGCTCACGTCTAGCGGGACCTGGGTACGAGCAGTACTTC,CASSRLAGPGYEQYF
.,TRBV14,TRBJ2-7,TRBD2,TGTGCCAGCAGCCAACCGGGACTAGCGGGAACGACCTACGAGCAGTACTTC,CASSQPGLAGTTYEQYF
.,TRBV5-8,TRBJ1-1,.,TGTGCCAGCAGCTTGGCCACCCAGATTTGGACTGAAGCTTTCTTT,CASSLATQIWTEAFF
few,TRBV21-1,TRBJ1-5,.,TGTGCCAGCAGCCATAAGGGGACAGCCTCCTATAGCAATCAGCCCCAGCATTTT,CASSHKGTASYSNQPQHF
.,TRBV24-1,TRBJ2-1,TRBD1,TGTGCCACCAGTGATCGGGACAGGGAAGCCTACAATGAGCAGTTCTTC,CATSDRDREAYNEQFF
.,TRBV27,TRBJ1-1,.,TGTGCAGTCGGGGGCGGGAGTGGGACTGAAGCTTTCTTT,CAVGGGSGTEAFF
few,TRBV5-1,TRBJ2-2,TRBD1,TGCGCCAGCAGCCTCCGGGACAGGGGTAGGGGCACCGGGGAGCTGTTTTTT,CASSLRDRGRGTGELFF
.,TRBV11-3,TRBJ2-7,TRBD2,TGTGCCAGCAGCCGGGGGGGGCTAGGGCCCTACGAGCAGTACTTC,CASSRGGLGPYEQYF
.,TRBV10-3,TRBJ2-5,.,TGTGCCATCAGGGCAGGGTCGGAAGAGACCCAGTACTTC,CAIRAGSEETQYF
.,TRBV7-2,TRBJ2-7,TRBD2,TGTGCCAGCAGCTTGGTGGGGACTAGCAACTACGAGCAGTACTTC,CASSLVGTSNYEQYF
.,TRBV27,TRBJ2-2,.,TGTGCCAGCAGTTTTTCGGGGTCCGGGGAGCTGTTTTTT,CASSFSGSGELFF
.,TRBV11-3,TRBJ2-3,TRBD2,TGTGCCAGCAGCTTCCATGCGGGAGGGTTTTCTAGCACAGATACGCAGTATTTT,CASSFHAGGFSSTDTQYF
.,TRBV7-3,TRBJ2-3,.,TGTGCCAGCAGCTTAGGATCGTGGGGCAGGCGCACAGATACGCAGTATTTT,CASSLGSWGRRTDTQYF
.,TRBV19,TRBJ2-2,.,TGTGCCAGTAGTATTTTCGACACCGGGGAGCTGTTTTTT,CASSIFDTGELFF
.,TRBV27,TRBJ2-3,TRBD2,TGTGCCAGCAGATTCACTCGACTAGCGGGAACAGATACGCAGTATTTT,CASRFTRLAGTDTQYF
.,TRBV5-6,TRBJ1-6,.,TGTGCCAGCAGCCCTCCAGCGGGTAATTCACCCCTCCACTTT,CASSPPAGNSPLHF
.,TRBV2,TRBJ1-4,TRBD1,TGTGCCAGCAGATCGGGACAGGGCATTGAAAAACTGTTTTTT,CASRSGQGIEKLFF
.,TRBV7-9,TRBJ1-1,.,TGTGCCAGCAGCTTGTCTATGGGGGAGGGGAACAGTGAAGCTTTCTTT,CASSLSMGEGNSEAFF
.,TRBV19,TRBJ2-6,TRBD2,TGTGCCAGTAGTAGGACTGGACTAGCGAAACTCTCTGGGGCCAACGTCCTGACTTTC,CASSRTGLAKLSGANVLTF
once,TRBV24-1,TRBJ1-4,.,TGTGCCACCAGCAGGGGCACTAATGAAAAACTGTTTTTT,CATSRGTNEKLFF
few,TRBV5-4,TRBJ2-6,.,TGTGCCAGCAGCTTGGGGTCGGCGGGCCCTGGGGCCAACGTCCTGACTTTC,CASSLGSAGPGANVLTF
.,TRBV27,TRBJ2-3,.,TGTGCCAGCAGTTTACGCCTAGCTTCGACAGATACGCAGTATTTT,CASSLRLASTDTQYF
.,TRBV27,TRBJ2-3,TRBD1,TGTGCCAGCGCGGAAGGGGGCAGAGATACGCAGTATTTT,CASAEGGRDTQYF
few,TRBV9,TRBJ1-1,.,TGTGCCAGCAGCGTAGGATCAGGGCCCACTGAAGCTTTCTTT,CASSVGSGPTEAFF
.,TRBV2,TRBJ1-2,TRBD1,TGTGCCAGCAGAAATGAGGGACAGGGAGATGGCTACACCTTC,CASRNEGQGDGYTF
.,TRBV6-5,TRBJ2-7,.,TGTGCCAGCAGTTACCGGGACTCCCCATTTGGCGAGCAGTACTTC,CASSYRDSPFGEQYF
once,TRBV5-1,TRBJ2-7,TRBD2,TGCGCCAGCAGCTCGACCCCTAGCGGCCCAGGTCTACGGGACGAGCAGTACTTC,CASSSTPSGPGLRDEQYF